A selection of T cell receptor beta chains follows, all from one sample in a study of blood T cell repertoires in COVID-19. The method was immunoSEQ multiplex PCR; TCRdb's version includes in-frame clones alone and lacks a portion of them. The table records roughly 260,000 clones, roughly 84% of them present only once. Sequencing used peripheral blood. These receptors were collected from a woman in her thirties or forties who had recovered from COVID-19. Each CDR3 is given with its conserved first and last residue. The order of the fields is CDR3 DNA, CDR3 protein, J gene, clone size, D gene, V gene. D genes are given only for firm matches. Size tells how often a clone was seen (once, few, many) or the class of an expanded clone, and some rows leave it out.

CDR3nt: TGTGCCAGCAGCCCGGCTCCCATGGGCGGCACAGATACGCAGTATTTT
CDR3aa: CASSPAPMGGTDTQYF
j_gene: TRBJ2-3
abundance: NA
d_gene: NA
v_gene: TRBV7-6

CDR3nt: TGTGCCAGCAGCTCACACGCCAACACCGGGGAGCTGTTTTTT
CDR3aa: CASSSHANTGELFF
j_gene: TRBJ2-2
abundance: NA
d_gene: NA
v_gene: TRBV7-9

CDR3nt: TGTGCCAGCAGCCTCCGGGATATCCCACAAGGCCTTAACACTGAAGCTTTCTTT
CDR3aa: CASSLRDIPQGLNTEAFF
j_gene: TRBJ1-1
abundance: NA
d_gene: NA
v_gene: TRBV9

CDR3nt: TGTGCCAGCAGCTTGGACCGACTAGCGGGGGTTACCGGGGAGCTGTTTTTT
CDR3aa: CASSLDRLAGVTGELFF
j_gene: TRBJ2-2
abundance: NA
d_gene: TRBD2
v_gene: TRBV11-2

CDR3nt: TGTGCCGCCTGGACAGGGAGCGGCTCACCCCTCCACTTT
CDR3aa: CAAWTGSGSPLHF
j_gene: TRBJ1-6
abundance: NA
d_gene: TRBD1
v_gene: TRBV10-3

CDR3nt: TGTGCCAGTAGTATACGACACAATAATCAGCCCCAGCATTTT
CDR3aa: CASSIRHNNQPQHF
j_gene: TRBJ1-5
abundance: NA
d_gene: NA
v_gene: TRBV19

CDR3nt: TGTGCCAGCAGCCTTTCGGGACAGGGGTATTTATCGGATACGCAGTATTTT
CDR3aa: CASSLSGQGYLSDTQYF
j_gene: TRBJ2-3
abundance: NA
d_gene: TRBD1
v_gene: TRBV14

CDR3nt: TGTGCCAGCACTCAAGGCGGGCCGGGCGTGAATTCACCCCTCCACTTT
CDR3aa: CASTQGGPGVNSPLHF
j_gene: TRBJ1-6
abundance: NA
d_gene: NA
v_gene: TRBV27

CDR3nt: TGTGCCAGCAACAAGGGGGTTGTGACCGGGGAGCTGTTTTTT
CDR3aa: CASNKGVVTGELFF
j_gene: TRBJ2-2
abundance: NA
d_gene: NA
v_gene: TRBV9

CDR3nt: TGTGCCAGCAGTTTATTAGCTGGCCTTACAGGACCCCTCCACTTT
CDR3aa: CASSLLAGLTGPLHF
j_gene: TRBJ1-6
abundance: NA
d_gene: NA
v_gene: TRBV28

CDR3nt: TGTGCCAGCAGCCCCCGCCCAGGGGGAGGTAACTATGGCTACACCTTC
CDR3aa: CASSPRPGGGNYGYTF
j_gene: TRBJ1-2
abundance: NA
d_gene: TRBD1
v_gene: TRBV3-1/TRBV3-2

CDR3nt: TGTGCCAGCAGCCGATCCACAGGGGGCGAATTGAATAGCAATCAGCCCCAGCATTTT
CDR3aa: CASSRSTGGELNSNQPQHF
j_gene: TRBJ1-5
abundance: NA
d_gene: TRBD1
v_gene: TRBV14

CDR3nt: TGTGCCAGCAGCTCCGGGACTAGCGGGAAGAATGAGCAGTTCTTC
CDR3aa: CASSSGTSGKNEQFF
j_gene: TRBJ2-1
abundance: NA
d_gene: TRBD2
v_gene: TRBV7-9

CDR3nt: TGTGCCAGCAGCTTAGCCCCTAATACCTACGAGCAGTACTTC
CDR3aa: CASSLAPNTYEQYF
j_gene: TRBJ2-7
abundance: NA
d_gene: NA
v_gene: TRBV11-1

CDR3nt: TGTGCCAGCAGTTTATCGATCGGTTTTAACGGCTACACCTTC
CDR3aa: CASSLSIGFNGYTF
j_gene: TRBJ1-2
abundance: NA
d_gene: NA
v_gene: TRBV27

CDR3nt: TGTGCCAGCAGCCGACAGGGGGCTGAGCGAGGAGGCTACACCTTC
CDR3aa: CASSRQGAERGGYTF
j_gene: TRBJ1-2
abundance: once
d_gene: TRBD1
v_gene: TRBV5-4

CDR3nt: TGTGCCAGCAGCCAAGGGGACAGAAACTATGGCTACACCTTC
CDR3aa: CASSQGDRNYGYTF
j_gene: TRBJ1-2
abundance: NA
d_gene: TRBD1
v_gene: TRBV7-2

CDR3nt: TGTGCCAGCAGTTACCCCGTTATCCCCTACGAGCAGTACTTC
CDR3aa: CASSYPVIPYEQYF
j_gene: TRBJ2-7
abundance: NA
d_gene: NA
v_gene: TRBV6-5

CDR3nt: TGTGCCAGCAGCCGATGGACGGGGACTAGCGGGAGTAAATACAATGAGCAGTTCTTC
CDR3aa: CASSRWTGTSGSKYNEQFF
j_gene: TRBJ2-1
abundance: once
d_gene: TRBD2
v_gene: TRBV7-9

CDR3nt: TGTGCCTGGAGGAGCTCCTATAATTCACCCCTCCACTTT
CDR3aa: CAWRSSYNSPLHF
j_gene: TRBJ1-6
abundance: few
d_gene: NA
v_gene: TRBV30

CDR3nt: TGCGCCAGCAGCCAAGGGACTAGCGGGTACACCGGGGAGCTGTTTTTT
CDR3aa: CASSQGTSGYTGELFF
j_gene: TRBJ2-2
abundance: NA
d_gene: TRBD2
v_gene: TRBV4-3

CDR3nt: TGTGCCAGCAATCGAGGAGAGACCCAGTACTTC
CDR3aa: CASNRGETQYF
j_gene: TRBJ2-5
abundance: NA
d_gene: NA
v_gene: TRBV6-5

CDR3nt: TGTGCCAGCAGTGGGCGGGGTACTGAAGCTTTCTTT
CDR3aa: CASSGRGTEAFF
j_gene: TRBJ1-1
abundance: NA
d_gene: NA
v_gene: TRBV27

CDR3nt: TGTGCCAGCAGCCGCGGCGGGTCCAAAAACATTCAGTACTTC
CDR3aa: CASSRGGSKNIQYF
j_gene: TRBJ2-4
abundance: NA
d_gene: NA
v_gene: TRBV7-2

CDR3nt: TGTGCCAGTAGTAAGCAGGGTCCCCTCTATGGCTACACCTTC
CDR3aa: CASSKQGPLYGYTF
j_gene: TRBJ1-2
abundance: NA
d_gene: NA
v_gene: TRBV19

CDR3nt: TGCGCCAGCAGCTCCCGGGACAGGTCCTACAATGAGCAGTTCTTC
CDR3aa: CASSSRDRSYNEQFF
j_gene: TRBJ2-1
abundance: NA
d_gene: TRBD1
v_gene: TRBV5-1

CDR3nt: TGTGCCATCAAACCAGACAGGGCTGGAAACACCATATATTTT
CDR3aa: CAIKPDRAGNTIYF
j_gene: TRBJ1-3
abundance: NA
d_gene: TRBD1
v_gene: TRBV15

CDR3nt: TGTGCCAGTAGTATTCTGACAGCCTCCCCCGACGAGCAGTACTTC
CDR3aa: CASSILTASPDEQYF
j_gene: TRBJ2-7
abundance: once
d_gene: NA
v_gene: TRBV19

CDR3nt: TGTGCCAGTAAGGGGGAAGGCGGGGAGCTGTTTTTT
CDR3aa: CASKGEGGELFF
j_gene: TRBJ2-2
abundance: NA
d_gene: NA
v_gene: TRBV19

CDR3nt: TGTGCCAGTAGCAAGCGGGGGGGCGTCTATGAGCAGTTCTTC
CDR3aa: CASSKRGGVYEQFF
j_gene: TRBJ2-1
abundance: NA
d_gene: TRBD2
v_gene: TRBV19

CDR3nt: TGTGCCAGTAGTATTCTAAGCGGGAGGGCCTACGAGCAGTACTTC
CDR3aa: CASSILSGRAYEQYF
j_gene: TRBJ2-7
abundance: NA
d_gene: TRBD2
v_gene: TRBV19

CDR3nt: TGTGCCAGTAGTATCAAAGGGGGCAACACCGGGGAGCTGTTTTTT
CDR3aa: CASSIKGGNTGELFF
j_gene: TRBJ2-2
abundance: NA
d_gene: TRBD1
v_gene: TRBV19

CDR3nt: TGTGCCACCACGGACAGGTTCACTGGAAACACCATATATTTT
CDR3aa: CATTDRFTGNTIYF
j_gene: TRBJ1-3
abundance: NA
d_gene: TRBD1
v_gene: TRBV19

CDR3nt: TGTGCCAGCAGCTCCCGGACTAGCGTAGGAGATCACTCCTACAATGAGCAGTTCTTC
CDR3aa: CASSSRTSVGDHSYNEQFF
j_gene: TRBJ2-1
abundance: NA
d_gene: TRBD2
v_gene: TRBV5-6

CDR3nt: TGTGCCAGCAGCCCCTATGGACAGGGCGACGAGCAGTACTTC
CDR3aa: CASSPYGQGDEQYF
j_gene: TRBJ2-7
abundance: NA
d_gene: TRBD1
v_gene: TRBV3-1/TRBV3-2

CDR3nt: TGTGCCAGCAGTTCCCCGGGACAGGGGTTTTACGAGCAGTACTTC
CDR3aa: CASSSPGQGFYEQYF
j_gene: TRBJ2-7
abundance: NA
d_gene: TRBD1
v_gene: TRBV6-5

CDR3nt: TGTGCCAGCAGTTATCCGGCCAAAAACATTCAGTACTTC
CDR3aa: CASSYPAKNIQYF
j_gene: TRBJ2-4
abundance: NA
d_gene: NA
v_gene: TRBV6-2/TRBV6-3